This T cell receptor beta chain was captured by sequencing in a study of blood T cell repertoires in COVID-19. The protocol was immunoSEQ multiplex PCR, while the TCRdb copy is restricted to in-frame clones and leaves out a portion. The sample holds about 180,000 clones, just under 90% seen once. V was clipped by 2 bases and J by 6 bases, with 12 bases between them. CDR1 and CDR2 (germline): SGHNT, YYREEE (reference sequence). This CDR3 spans 13 amino acids. Enrollment of patients from Seattle took place during active infection, with longitudinal follow-up. Input material: peripheral blood. The J gene is TRBJ2-7, the V gene TRBV5-4, with a possible D match to TRBD1 (6 bases). This clonotype was obtained from a woman in her seventies with COVID-19, enrolled during active disease. The CDR3 bases are TGTGCCAGCAGCTTTTTGGGACAAGGCGAGCAGTACTTC. The encoded protein is CASSFLGQGEQYF.